The 26 T cell receptor beta chains below all came from one sample that was sequenced in a study of blood T cell repertoires in COVID-19. Profiling relied on immunoSEQ multiplex PCR, and the TCRdb table lists in-frame clones only, not all of them. The sample comprises approximately 450,000 clones, 75% to 90% of which are singletons, and 0.9% to 1.2% rests with the top ten. Sequenced input: PBMCs or T cells enriched from blood (not recorded which). The receptors originated from a man aged 30 to 39 who had recovered from COVID-19.

This sequence joins TRBV6-6 and TRBJ2-2; the match to TRBD2 covers 14 bases. Germline V gene sequence: CDR1 MNHNY, CDR2 SVGAGI (reference sequence). Trimming at V came to 6 bases and at J to 6 bases, leaving 3 bases not matched to a gene. CDR3 length: 15 amino acids. The CDR3 here is CASSGTSGSSGELFF. DNA for the CDR3: TGTGCCAGCAGCGGGACTAGCGGGAGCTCCGGGGAGCTGTTTTTT.

This clone was counted a single time. This sequence joins TRBV5-6 and TRBJ2-3; 7 bases line up with TRBD1. The CDR3 covers 15 residues. Germline V CDR1 and CDR2: SGHDT, YYEEEE. With V trimmed by 4 bases and J by 3 bases, 8 bases remained unmatched. CDR3 loop: CASSKPGQRTDTQYF. As DNA, the CDR3 is TGTGCCAGCAGCAAACCGGGACAGAGGACAGATACGCAGTATTTT.

V usage is TRBV28 and J usage is TRBJ2-3, with D possibly matching TRBD2 (6 bases). V shed 5 bases and J shed 4 bases, with 13 bases lying between them. CDR3 length: 14 residues. Germline V gives CDR1 MDHEN, CDR2 SYDVKM. The CDR3 protein is CASSPGRRADTQYF. CDR3 coding DNA: TGTGCCAGCAGTCCAGGGCGGAGGGCAGATACGCAGTATTTT.

This sequence joins TRBV5-6 and TRBJ2-1; perhaps TRBD2 as D (5 bases). The V gene's germline CDR1 is SGHDT and CDR2 YYEEEE. V was cut by 3 bases and J by 6 bases, with 13 bases left in between. The CDR3 consists of 14 residues. The CDR3 loop reads CASSSVLGLNEQFF. CDR3 nucleotides: TGTGCCAGCAGCTCTGTACTAGGTCTCAATGAGCAGTTCTTC.

CDR3 in amino acids: CASGRENNSPLHF. The CDR3, as DNA: TGTGCCAGCGGTCGGGAAAATAATTCACCCCTCCACTTT. This rearrangement joins TRBV27 to TRBJ1-6, with D uncertain. The CDR3 has 13 amino acids. Trimming removed 8 bases at V and 5 bases at J, with 10 bases between. Germline loops: CDR1 MNHEY, CDR2 SMNVEV (reference sequence).

This clone was recorded only once. This chain uses TRBV19 with TRBJ1-5; D uncertain. Germline lookup yields CDR1 LNHDA and CDR2 SQIVND (reference sequence). V lost 0 bases and J 4 bases, leaving 10 bases between the germline ends. This CDR3 is 15 amino acids long. The chain's CDR3 is CASSIEGGENQPQHF. In DNA, the CDR3 is TGTGCCAGTAGTATAGAGGGCGGGGAAAATCAGCCCCAGCATTTT.

This clone was observed a single time. The V gene is TRBV7-9, the J gene TRBJ2-2, with no clear D. Trimming left V 1 base short and J 0 bases short, with 9 bases between. The germline CDR1 and CDR2 sequences are SEHNR and FQNEAQ (reference sequence). There are 16 residues in the CDR3. The CDR3 spells CASSLGLDANTGELFF. The CDR3 nucleotides read TGTGCCAGCAGCTTAGGGCTAGACGCGAACACCGGGGAGCTGTTTTTT. Using reference TRBV7-9 and TRBJ2-2 for the parts outside the CDR3, the full variable domain is DTGVSQNPRHKITKRGQNVTFRCDPISEHNRLYWYRQTLGQGPEFLTYFQNEAQLEKSRLLSDRFSAERPKGSFSTLEIQRTEQGDSAMYLCASSLGLDANTGELFFGEGSRLTVL.

The chain joins TRBV29-1 to TRBJ2-1; 7 positions agree with TRBD1. J gave up 9 bases and V 8 bases, and 13 bases lay outside the gene matches. The CDR3 is made up of 13 amino acids. Germline V gene lookup returns CDR1 SQVTM and CDR2 ANQGSEA. The CDR3 protein is CSPTEGASGEQFF. CDR3 DNA sequence: TGCAGCCCAACAGAGGGGGCTTCTGGTGAGCAGTTCTTC.

The chain has TRBV7-6 and TRBJ2-5, with 7 bases fitting TRBD2. The germline gives CDR1 SGHVS, CDR2 FNYEAQ. The CDR3 sequence is 17 residues long. The trim removed 6 bases at V and 1 base at J, leaving 14 bases unmatched. For the CDR3, the DNA is TGTGCCAGCAGTTCCGTGGGGGGGAACAGATTCCAAGAGACCCAGTACTTC. This codes for CASSSVGGNRFQETQYF.

The chain is built from TRBV10-3 and TRBJ1-1; D ambiguous. CDR1 is ENHRY and CDR2 is SYGVKD in the germline V gene. V gave up 0 bases and J gave up 2 bases, with 10 bases separating them. The CDR3 has 15 amino acids. Here the CDR3 DNA reads TGTGCCATCAGTGAGTCAGGTACAGTTAACACTGAAGCTTTCTTT. Protein: CAISESGTVNTEAFF.

The table lists this clone with a few counts. The chain couples TRBV5-1 to TRBJ2-3; TRBD1 aligns across 7 bases. The CDR3 loop spans 14 amino acids. The germline CDR1 and CDR2 sequences are SGHRS and YFSETQ. V dropped 0 bases and J dropped 6; count of bases not matched to a gene: 4. The CDR3 DNA reads as TGCGCCAGCAGCTTGGGACAGGGTCGGGATACGCAGTATTTT. Translation gives CASSLGQGRDTQYF. The full variable domain, completed using reference TRBV5-1 and TRBJ2-3, is KAGVTQTPRYLIKTRGQQVTLSCSPISGHRSVSWYQQTPGQGLQFLFEYFSETQRNKGNFPGRFSGRQFSNSRSEMNVSTLELGDSALYLCASSLGQGRDTQYFGPGTRLTVL.

The rearrangement links TRBV6-4 to TRBJ2-3, with a possible D match to TRBD2 (5 bases). Per the germline V gene, CDR1 is MRHNA and CDR2 is SNTAGT. The CDR3 extends over 16 amino acids. V was trimmed by 0 bases and J by 2 bases, leaving 12 bases between them. Written as DNA, the CDR3 is TGTGCCAGCAGTGACTCGAACAGCGGATTCACAGATACGCAGTATTTT. It specifies CASSDSNSGFTDTQYF.

The rearrangement links TRBV28 to TRBJ2-7; D is perhaps TRBD2 (6 bases). There are 16 residues in the CDR3. The V gene lost 7 bases and the J gene lost 4 bases, with 23 bases spanning the gap. The germline V gene has CDR1 MDHEN and CDR2 SYDVKM. The CDR3 loop is CASKPPRGSGRYEQYF. In DNA form, the CDR3 reads TGTGCCAGCAAACCTCCACGGGGTAGCGGACGATACGAGCAGTACTTC.

CDR3 DNA: TGTGCCAGCAGTGAAATAGCGGACAGGGGGCTCTACGAGCAGTACTTC. Protein sequence: CASSEIADRGLYEQYF. The chain employs TRBV6-1 and TRBJ2-7, with 11 positions matching TRBD1. CDR3 length: 16 residues. Germline trimming cut 2 bases from V and 3 bases from J; bases unmatched to any gene: 6. From germline, CDR1 is MNHNS and CDR2 SASEGT.

The V gene is TRBV11-3, the J gene TRBJ2-1; 15 bases align to TRBD2. There are 16 residues in the CDR3. Germline CDR1 and CDR2: SGHNT and YENEEA. J gave up 8 bases and V 5 bases, and 7 bases lay outside the gene matches. The CDR3 loop reads CASSVGLAGGIDEQFF. For the CDR3, the DNA is TGTGCCAGCAGCGTAGGACTAGCGGGAGGGATTGATGAGCAGTTCTTC.

The chain links TRBV23-1 to TRBJ2-7, with a tentative D call TRBD1 (5 bases). TRBV23-1 is annotated as an ORF whose role is uncertain. V was pared by 4 bases and J by 3 bases, with 10 bases between. The CDR3 is 13 amino acids. CDR3 DNA: TGCGCCAGCAGTCTAAAAGGGGTCTACGAGCAGTACTTC. Protein sequence: CASSLKGVYEQYF.

The chain uses TRBV5-1 and TRBJ1-4; TRBD1 matches 9 bases. The germline V gene has CDR1 SGHRS and CDR2 YFSETQ. This CDR3 contains 14 residues. V gave up 7 bases and J gave up 0 bases; unmatched junction bases: 1. CDR3 sequence: CASGQGTTNEKLFF. The CDR3 DNA reads as TGCGCCAGCGGACAGGGGACAACTAATGAAAAACTGTTTTTT.

V is TRBV7-3 and J is TRBJ2-3; weak D call: TRBD1 (5 bases). Germline V CDR1 and CDR2: SGHTA, FQGTGA. CDR3 length: 14 residues. Deletions cut 5 bases from V and 1 base from J, with 10 bases between. CDR3 amino acids: CASSQGPGTDTQYF. CDR3 nucleotides: TGTGCCAGCAGCCAGGGCCCGGGCACAGATACGCAGTATTTT.

CDR3 sequence reads: CASSTQTGTGWDLRYEQYF. CDR3 DNA: TGTGCCAGCAGCACCCAAACCGGGACAGGGTGGGATCTCAGGTACGAGCAGTACTTC. The rearrangement links TRBV21-1 to TRBJ2-7; TRBD1 is the table's D call and was not checked against the DNA. TRBV21-1 constitutes a pseudogene. The CDR3 is 19 residues long.

This chain uses TRBV19 with TRBJ2-1, with 9 positions matching TRBD2. The CDR3 length is 16 residues. With 5 bases clipped from V and 5 bases from J, the junction kept 10 bases outside the gene matches. Germline lookup yields CDR1 LNHDA and CDR2 SQIVND (reference sequence). The DNA of the CDR3 is TGTGCCAGTAGTGACATAACTAGCGGGCCTAACAATGAGCAGTTCTTC. Protein: CASSDITSGPNNEQFF.

The chain carries TRBV28 and TRBJ2-7; D perhaps matches TRBD2 (6 bases). Trimming left V 5 bases short and J 7 bases short, with 21 bases between. Per germline, CDR1 MDHEN and CDR2 SYDVKM. The CDR3 covers 15 residues. The CDR3 reads CASSQPFSGVSEQYF. As DNA, the CDR3 is TGTGCCAGCAGTCAACCATTTAGCGGTGTGAGTGAGCAGTACTTC.

Only a few counts were recorded for this clone. The genes are TRBV27 and TRBJ1-1, with 7 positions matching TRBD1. V was pared by 6 bases and J by 1 base, with 11 bases of the junction left unmatched. CDR3 length: 16 amino acids. In germline, CDR1 is MNHEY, CDR2 SMNVEV (reference sequence). The DNA of the CDR3 is TGTGCCAGCAGACCCTTACAGGGGATGGGGAACACTGAAGCTTTCTTT. This sequence encodes CASRPLQGMGNTEAFF.

The chain carries TRBV10-3 and TRBJ2-5; 7 nucleotides match TRBD2. Germline CDR1 reads ENHRY; CDR2 reads SYGVKD. With V trimmed by 8 bases and J by 0 bases, 9 bases remained unmatched. The CDR3 covers 15 residues. For the CDR3, the DNA is TGTGCCATCCGGCCTAGCGGAGCGTACCAAGAGACCCAGTACTTC. It yields the protein CAIRPSGAYQETQYF.

The genes are TRBV28 and TRBJ1-3; no definite D call. Looked up from germline, CDR1 is MDHEN and CDR2 is SYDVKM. Between the trimmed V and J ends, which lost 2 bases and 3 bases, there was a span of 5 bases. The CDR3 runs to 13 residues. Here the CDR3 reads CASSLAVGNTIYF. The CDR3 nucleotides read TGTGCCAGCAGTTTAGCAGTTGGAAACACCATATATTTT.

This clone was seen just once. The gene calls are TRBV30 and TRBJ1-4; 9 nucleotides agree with TRBD1. Germline lookup yields CDR1 GTSNPN and CDR2 SVGIG (reference sequence). Germline trimming cut 0 bases from V and 11 bases from J; bases unmatched to any gene: 4. CDR3 size: 13 residues. CDR3 region: CAWSVLGQGKLFF. The CDR3 region has the DNA TGTGCCTGGAGTGTACTAGGACAGGGGAAACTGTTTTTT.

V gene TRBV27 combines with J gene TRBJ1-1; possible D gene TRBD1, 5 bases. This CDR3 spans 13 amino acids. Deletions cut 2 bases from V and 4 bases from J, with 8 bases between. Germline CDR1 MNHEY, CDR2 SMNVEV (reference sequence). CDR3 amino acids: CASSLMGPTEAFF. The CDR3 DNA reads TGTGCCAGCAGTTTAATGGGGCCCACTGAAGCTTTCTTT.